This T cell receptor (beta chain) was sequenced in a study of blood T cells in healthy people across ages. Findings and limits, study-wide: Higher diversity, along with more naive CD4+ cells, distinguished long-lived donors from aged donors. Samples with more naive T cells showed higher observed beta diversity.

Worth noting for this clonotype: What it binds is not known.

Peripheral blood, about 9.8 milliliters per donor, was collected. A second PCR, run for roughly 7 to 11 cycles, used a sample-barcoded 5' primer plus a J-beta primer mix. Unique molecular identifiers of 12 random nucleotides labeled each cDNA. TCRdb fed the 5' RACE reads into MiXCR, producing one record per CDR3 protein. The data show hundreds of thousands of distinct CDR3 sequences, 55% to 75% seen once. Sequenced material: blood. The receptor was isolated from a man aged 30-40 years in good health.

DNA for the CDR3: TGTGCCAGCAGCCTTGGCCCGACTAGCTTGGGATCCTACGAGCAGTACTTC. Amino acid sequence: CASSLGPTSLGSYEQYF. J is TRBJ2-7 and V is TRBV7-6, with 7 bases that match TRBD2. The CDR3 runs 17 residues. J was trimmed by 1 base and V by 5 bases; bases with no gene match: 14. CDR1 is SGHVS, CDR2 FNYEAQ, per germline.